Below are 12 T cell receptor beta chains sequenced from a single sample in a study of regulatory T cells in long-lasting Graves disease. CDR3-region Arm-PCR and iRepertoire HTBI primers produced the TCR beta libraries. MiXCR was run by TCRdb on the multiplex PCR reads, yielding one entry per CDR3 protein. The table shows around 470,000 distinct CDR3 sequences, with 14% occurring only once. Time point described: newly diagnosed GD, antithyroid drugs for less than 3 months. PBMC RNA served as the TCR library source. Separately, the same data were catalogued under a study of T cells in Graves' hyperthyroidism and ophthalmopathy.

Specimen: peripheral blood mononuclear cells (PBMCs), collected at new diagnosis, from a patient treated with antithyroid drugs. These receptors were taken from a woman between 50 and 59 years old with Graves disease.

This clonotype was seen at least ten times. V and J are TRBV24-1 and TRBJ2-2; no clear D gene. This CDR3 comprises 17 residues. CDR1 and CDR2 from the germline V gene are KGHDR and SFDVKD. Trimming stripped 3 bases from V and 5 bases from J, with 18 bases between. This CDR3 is CATSDTLGVVNTGELFF. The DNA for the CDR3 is TGTGCCACCAGTGATACCCTTGGAGTGGTTAATACCGGGGAGCTGTTTTTT.

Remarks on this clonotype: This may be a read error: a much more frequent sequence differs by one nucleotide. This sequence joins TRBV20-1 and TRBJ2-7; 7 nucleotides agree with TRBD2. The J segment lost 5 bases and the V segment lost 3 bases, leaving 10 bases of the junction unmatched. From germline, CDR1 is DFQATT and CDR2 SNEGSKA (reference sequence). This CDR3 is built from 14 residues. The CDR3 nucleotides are TGCAGTGCTAGGGATGAGGCTAGCGGCGACGAGCAGTACTTC. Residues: CSARDEASGDEQYF.

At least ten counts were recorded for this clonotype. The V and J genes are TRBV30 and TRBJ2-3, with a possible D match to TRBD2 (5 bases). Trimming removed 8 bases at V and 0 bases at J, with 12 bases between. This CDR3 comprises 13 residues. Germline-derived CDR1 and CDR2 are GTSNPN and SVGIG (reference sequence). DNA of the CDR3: TGTGCCCAGAGTAGCGCTAGCACAGATACGCAGTATTTT. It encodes CAQSSASTDTQYF.

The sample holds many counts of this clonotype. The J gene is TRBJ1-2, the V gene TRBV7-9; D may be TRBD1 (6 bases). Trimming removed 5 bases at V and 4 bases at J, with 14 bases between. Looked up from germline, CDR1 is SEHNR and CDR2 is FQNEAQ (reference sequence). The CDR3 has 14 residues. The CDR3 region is CASSERGASYGYTF. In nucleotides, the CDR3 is TGTGCCAGCAGCGAGCGGGGGGCAAGCTATGGCTACACCTTC.

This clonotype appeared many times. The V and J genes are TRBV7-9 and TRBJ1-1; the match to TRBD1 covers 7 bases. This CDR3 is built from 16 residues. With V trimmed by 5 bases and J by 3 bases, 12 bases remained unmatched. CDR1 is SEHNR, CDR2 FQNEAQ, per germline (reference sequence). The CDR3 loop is CASSDTTQGRDTEAFF. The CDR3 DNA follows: TGTGCCAGCAGCGACACTACACAGGGGAGGGACACTGAAGCTTTCTTT.

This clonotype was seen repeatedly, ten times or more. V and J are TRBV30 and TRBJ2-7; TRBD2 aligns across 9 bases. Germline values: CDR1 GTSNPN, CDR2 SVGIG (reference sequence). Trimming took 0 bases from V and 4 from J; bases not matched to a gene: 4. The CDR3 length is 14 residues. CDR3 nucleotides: TGTGCCTGGAGTGTCGTCAGCGGGAGGTACGAGCAGTACTTC. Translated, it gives CAWSVVSGRYEQYF.

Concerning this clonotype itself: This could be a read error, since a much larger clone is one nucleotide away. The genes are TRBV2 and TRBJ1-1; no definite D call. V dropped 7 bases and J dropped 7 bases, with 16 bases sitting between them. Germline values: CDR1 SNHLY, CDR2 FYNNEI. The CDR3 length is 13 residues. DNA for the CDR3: TGTGCCAGCAACAGCATGAGGAGGATTGAAGCTTTCTTT. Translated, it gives CASNSMRRIEAFF.

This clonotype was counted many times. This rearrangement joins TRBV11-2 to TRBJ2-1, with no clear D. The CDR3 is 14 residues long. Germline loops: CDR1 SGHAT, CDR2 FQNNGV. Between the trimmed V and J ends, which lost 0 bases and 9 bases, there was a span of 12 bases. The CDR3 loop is CASSLDLVWGEQFF. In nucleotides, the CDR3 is TGTGCCAGCAGCTTAGATCTGGTGTGGGGTGAGCAGTTCTTC.

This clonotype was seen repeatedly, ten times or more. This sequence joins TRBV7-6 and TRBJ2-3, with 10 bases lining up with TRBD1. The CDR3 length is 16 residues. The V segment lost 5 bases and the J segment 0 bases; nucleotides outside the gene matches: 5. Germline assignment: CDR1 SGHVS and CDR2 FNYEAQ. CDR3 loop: CASSPRQGASTDTQYF. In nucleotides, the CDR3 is TGTGCCAGCAGCCCTCGACAGGGGGCCAGCACAGATACGCAGTATTTT.

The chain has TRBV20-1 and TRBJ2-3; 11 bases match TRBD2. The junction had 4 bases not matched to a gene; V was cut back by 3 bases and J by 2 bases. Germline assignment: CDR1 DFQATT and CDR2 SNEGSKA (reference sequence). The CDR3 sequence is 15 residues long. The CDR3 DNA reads TGCAGTGCTAGGGGGACTAGCGGCCTCACAGATACGCAGTATTTT. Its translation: CSARGTSGLTDTQYF.

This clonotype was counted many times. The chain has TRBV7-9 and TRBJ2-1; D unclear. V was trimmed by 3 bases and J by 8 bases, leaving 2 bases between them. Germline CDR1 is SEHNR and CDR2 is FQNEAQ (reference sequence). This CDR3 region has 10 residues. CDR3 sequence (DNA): TGTGCCAGCAGCTTGGATGAGCAGTTCTTC. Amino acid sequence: CASSLDEQFF.

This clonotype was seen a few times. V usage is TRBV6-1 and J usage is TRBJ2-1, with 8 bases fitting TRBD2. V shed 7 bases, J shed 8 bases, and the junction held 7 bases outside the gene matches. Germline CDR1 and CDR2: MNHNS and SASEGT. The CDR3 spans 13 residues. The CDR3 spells CASTTSGSYEQFF. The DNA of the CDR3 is TGTGCCAGCACCACAAGCGGGAGTTATGAGCAGTTCTTC.